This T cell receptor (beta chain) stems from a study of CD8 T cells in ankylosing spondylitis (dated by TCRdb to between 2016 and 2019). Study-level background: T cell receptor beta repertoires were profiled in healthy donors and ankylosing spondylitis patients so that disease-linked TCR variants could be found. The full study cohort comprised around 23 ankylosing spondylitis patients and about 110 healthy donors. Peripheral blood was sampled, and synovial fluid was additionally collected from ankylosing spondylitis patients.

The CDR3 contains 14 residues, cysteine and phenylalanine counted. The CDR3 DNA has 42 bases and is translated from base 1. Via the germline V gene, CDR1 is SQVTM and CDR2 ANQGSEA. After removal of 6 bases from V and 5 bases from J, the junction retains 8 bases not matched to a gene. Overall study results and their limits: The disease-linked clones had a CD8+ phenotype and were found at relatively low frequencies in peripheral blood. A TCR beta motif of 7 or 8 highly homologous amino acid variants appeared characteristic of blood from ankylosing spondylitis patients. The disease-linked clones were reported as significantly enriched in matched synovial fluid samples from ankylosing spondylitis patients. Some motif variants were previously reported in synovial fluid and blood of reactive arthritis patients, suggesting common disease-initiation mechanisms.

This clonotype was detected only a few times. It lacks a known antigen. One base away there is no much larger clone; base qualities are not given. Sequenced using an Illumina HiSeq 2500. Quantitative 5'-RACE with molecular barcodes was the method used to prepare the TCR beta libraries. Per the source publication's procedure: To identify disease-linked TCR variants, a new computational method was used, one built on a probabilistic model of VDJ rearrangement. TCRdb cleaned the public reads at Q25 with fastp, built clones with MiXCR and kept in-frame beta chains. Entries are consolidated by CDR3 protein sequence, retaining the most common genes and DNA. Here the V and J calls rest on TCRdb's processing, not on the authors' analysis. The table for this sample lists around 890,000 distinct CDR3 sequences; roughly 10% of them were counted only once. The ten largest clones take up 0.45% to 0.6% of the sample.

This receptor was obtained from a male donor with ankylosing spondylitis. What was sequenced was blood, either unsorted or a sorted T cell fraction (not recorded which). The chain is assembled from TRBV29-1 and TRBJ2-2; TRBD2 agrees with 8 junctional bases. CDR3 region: CSVRSGIGTGELFF. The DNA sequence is TGCAGCGTACGTAGCGGGATTGGTACCGGGGAGCTGTTTTTT.